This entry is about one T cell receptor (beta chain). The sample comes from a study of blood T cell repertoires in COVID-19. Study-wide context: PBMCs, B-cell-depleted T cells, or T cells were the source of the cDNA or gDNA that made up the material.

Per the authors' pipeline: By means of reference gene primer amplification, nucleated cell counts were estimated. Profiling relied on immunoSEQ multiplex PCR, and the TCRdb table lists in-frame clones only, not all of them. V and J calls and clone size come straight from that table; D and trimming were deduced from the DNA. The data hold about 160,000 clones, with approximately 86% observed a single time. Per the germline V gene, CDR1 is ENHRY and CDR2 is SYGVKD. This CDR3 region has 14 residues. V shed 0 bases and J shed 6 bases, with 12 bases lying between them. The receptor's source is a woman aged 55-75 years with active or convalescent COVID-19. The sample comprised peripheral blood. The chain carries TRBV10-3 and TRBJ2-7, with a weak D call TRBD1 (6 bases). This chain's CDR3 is CAISESWDTTEQYF. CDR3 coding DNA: TGTGCCATCAGTGAGTCTTGGGACACCACCGAGCAGTACTTC.